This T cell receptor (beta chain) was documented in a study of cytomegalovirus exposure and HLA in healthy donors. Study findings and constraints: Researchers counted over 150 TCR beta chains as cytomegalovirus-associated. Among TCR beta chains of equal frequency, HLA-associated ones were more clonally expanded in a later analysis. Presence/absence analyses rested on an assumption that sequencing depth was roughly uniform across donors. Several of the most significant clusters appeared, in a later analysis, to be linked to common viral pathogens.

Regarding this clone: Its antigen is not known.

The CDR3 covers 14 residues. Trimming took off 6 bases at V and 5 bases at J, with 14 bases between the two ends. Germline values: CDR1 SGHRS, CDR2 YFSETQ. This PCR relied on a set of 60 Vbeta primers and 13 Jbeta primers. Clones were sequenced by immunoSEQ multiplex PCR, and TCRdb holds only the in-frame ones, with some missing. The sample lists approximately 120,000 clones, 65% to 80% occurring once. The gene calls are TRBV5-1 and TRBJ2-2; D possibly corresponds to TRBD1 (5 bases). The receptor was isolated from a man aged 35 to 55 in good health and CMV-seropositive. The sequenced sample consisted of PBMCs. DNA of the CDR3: TGCGCCAGCAACGACAGAGCCGGAACCGGGGAGCTGTTTTTT. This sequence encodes CASNDRAGTGELFF.